This T cell receptor beta chain was recovered during a study of blood T cell repertoires in COVID-19. Study information: The United States, Italy and Spain provided the acute and convalescent COVID-19 samples. PBMCs, B-cell-depleted T cells, or T cells provided the cDNA or gDNA that made up the material.

Seattle's cohort entered during active infection and was followed longitudinally. Methods used by the authors: Amplifying reference gene primers gave estimates of nucleated cell counts. The assay was immunoSEQ multiplex PCR, and TCRdb's table has in-frame clones only and misses some. V and J calls and clone size are copied from that table; D and trimming were computed from the DNA. Among around 150,000 clones listed, around 92% were seen once. This clone has just one count. V shed 5 bases, J shed 6 bases, and the junction held 6 bases outside the gene matches. The length of the CDR3 is 13 residues. The germline V gene has CDR1 LGHDT and CDR2 YNNKEL (reference sequence).

The chain recombines TRBV3-1 (or the pseudogene TRBV3-2) with TRBJ1-1; 7 positions agree with TRBD1. Sequencing used peripheral blood. This receptor was obtained from a man aged 25 to 40 with COVID-19, enrolled during active disease. In DNA, the CDR3 is TGTGCCAGCAGCGGACTCCAGGGGGCTGAAGCTTTCTTT. Encoded protein: CASSGLQGAEAFF.